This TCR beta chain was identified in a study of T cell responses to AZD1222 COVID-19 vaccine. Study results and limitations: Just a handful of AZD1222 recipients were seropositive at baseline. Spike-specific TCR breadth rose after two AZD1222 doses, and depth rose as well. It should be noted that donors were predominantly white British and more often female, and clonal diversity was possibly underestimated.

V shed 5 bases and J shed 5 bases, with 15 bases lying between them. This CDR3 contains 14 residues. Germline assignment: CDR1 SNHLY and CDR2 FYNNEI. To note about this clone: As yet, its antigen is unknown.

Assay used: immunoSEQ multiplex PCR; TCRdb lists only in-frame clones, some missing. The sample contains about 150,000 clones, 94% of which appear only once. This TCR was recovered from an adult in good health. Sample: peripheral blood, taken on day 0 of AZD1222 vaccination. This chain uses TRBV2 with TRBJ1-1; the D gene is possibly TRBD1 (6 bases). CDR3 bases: TGTGCCAGCAGTCCCTCCCAGGGGAGAACTGAAGCTTTCTTT. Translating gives CASSPSQGRTEAFF.